The entry below describes one T cell receptor beta chain. Antigen specificity is unknown. The entry originates in a study of shared clonotypes between healthy human individuals. Study conclusions and caveats: Sequencing depth was predicted to influence how clonotypes are shared among donors. In general, naive subsets displayed greater estimated richness than memory subsets did. The low donor count limited represented genetic and exposure-history diversity.

Germline CDR1 and CDR2: MGHDK and SYGVNS. V trimming: 1 base; J trimming: 8 bases; junction bases outside the gene matches: 9. This CDR3 has 16 amino acids. As originally analysed: Filtering was not the same, since immunoSEQ gave junction-only sequences without quality scores. The repertoire was sequenced with immunoSEQ multiplex PCR; TCRdb's copy has only in-frame clones and lacks some. V, J and clone size derive from that table, while D and trimming were established from the DNA sequence. The repertoire holds 2 million to 2.5 million clones, with about 92% as singletons. The chain has TRBV25-1 and TRBJ1-4, with 8 bases identical to TRBD1. This TCR came from a man aged 18 to 29 in good health. Some clones in this sample may be carry-over from other donors' samples. What was sequenced was naive CD4+ T cells from PBMCs. Indicated subset: CD45RA+ positively selected. The CDR3 DNA sequence: TGTGCCAGCAGTGAATTGTGGACAGGGATGTTAGAAAAACTGTTTTTT. Translated: CASSELWTGMLEKLFF. The variable domain in full, with the rest retrieved from reference TRBV25-1 and TRBJ1-4, is EADIYQTPRYLVIGTGKKITLECSQTMGHDKMYWYQQDPGMELHLIHYSYGVNSTEKGDLSSESTVSRIRTEHFPLTLESARPSHTSQYLCASSELWTGMLEKLFFGSGTQLSVL.